The next 15 T cell receptor beta chains were all read from a single sample in a study of synovial regulatory T cells in juvenile arthritis (dated by TCRdb to the mid-2010s). For each patient with active arthritis, synovial fluid was collected together with matched peripheral blood, and this synovial fluid made up the synovial samples. Receptor amplification or capture employed the immunoSEQ multiplex PCR assay. The clones in this table, taken by TCRdb from immuneACCESS, are in-frame only. Not every clone is retained; where verified, under half of the shortfall comes from an unresolved V gene, and the cause of the rest is unknown. This sample's table lists around 2,000 clones. The ten largest clones represent about an eighth of the sample. Sequenced sample: Treg cells from the synovium. The receptors shown here come from a donor aged 2-30 years with juvenile idiopathic arthritis.

Considering frequency, this clone is medium-sized (0.01 to 0.1%). The chain couples TRBV5-1 to TRBJ2-7; TCRdb's D call, TRBD2, is unchecked because there is no DNA. The CDR3 is made up of 13 amino acids. No DNA is recorded. The germline V gene has CDR1 SGHRS and CDR2 YFSETQ. The CDR3 sequence: CASSLIYSYEQYF.

Frequency places this clone as medium-sized. The chain uses TRBV2 and TRBJ2-4; as DNA is missing, the TRBD2 call by TCRdb cannot be tested. Germline V gene data show CDR1 as SNHLY and CDR2 as FYNNEI. The CDR3 spans 16 residues. No DNA has been recorded. CDR3: CASSSAGPGAKNIQYF.

The chain links TRBV7-2 to TRBJ2-6; TCRdb proposes TRBD2, but this gene call is untestable without DNA. Looked up from germline, CDR1 is SGHTA and CDR2 is FQGNSA. CDR3 size: 15 residues. No nucleotide data were recorded. The CDR3: CASSLDGFGANVLTF.

This clone is classed as medium-sized by frequency. V usage is TRBV2 and J usage is TRBJ2-7; absent DNA, TCRdb's TRBD2 call cannot be checked. This CDR3 has 11 residues. No DNA is recorded. CDR1 is SNHLY, CDR2 FYNNEI, per germline. CDR3: CASRVAIQQYF.

This clone ranks as medium-sized in terms of frequency. This chain joins TRBV5-1 and TRBJ2-5; TCRdb names TRBD1, which stays unverified in the absence of DNA. The CDR3 spans 13 residues. DNA for this receptor is not on file. Germline lookup yields CDR1 SGHRS and CDR2 YFSETQ. The CDR3 sequence is CASSLGPIETQYF.

This clone is labeled medium-sized based on frequency. The J gene is TRBJ2-1, the V gene TRBV14; checking the TCRdb D call of TRBD2 is not possible without DNA. This CDR3 is 15 amino acids long. No DNA accompanies this entry. CDR1 and CDR2 (germline): SGHDN, FVKESK. The CDR3 spells CASSPGDYQYNEQFF.

This clone is classed as medium-sized by frequency. The chain employs TRBV7-3 and TRBJ2-3; TCRdb's D call of TRBD2 is untestable without DNA. Per the germline V gene, CDR1 is SGHTA and CDR2 is FQGTGA. This CDR3 is built from 16 residues. No DNA is recorded. The CDR3 loop is CASSLRLSTSTDTQYF.

This clone is medium-sized by frequency. CDR3 amino acids: CASSLLVQGWWRPQHF. This chain links TRBV5-1 with TRBJ1-5; the D call from TCRdb, TRBD1, cannot be confirmed without DNA. The CDR3 spans 16 residues. DNA for this receptor is not on file. Germline CDR1 reads SGHRS; CDR2 reads YFSETQ.

This clone shows up as medium-sized (0.01 to 0.1%) by frequency. The chain has TRBV2 and TRBJ1-1. The germline CDR1 and CDR2 sequences are SNHLY and FYNNEI. CDR3 length equals 15 residues. The coding DNA is unavailable. The chain's CDR3 is CASSEQEGVSTEAFF.

This clone ranks as medium-sized (0.01 to 0.1%) in terms of frequency. V and J are TRBV5-4 and TRBJ1-2; the TCRdb D gene call, TRBD1, has no DNA to confirm it. Germline V CDR1 and CDR2: SGHNT, YYREEE (reference sequence). The CDR3 length is 15 residues. A DNA sequence was not provided. CDR3 region: CASSLVGQDGYGYTF.

The chain couples TRBV10-1 to TRBJ1-6. This CDR3 has 12 residues. The protein alone is recorded here. Germline loops: CDR1 WNHNN, CDR2 SYGVQD (reference sequence). The CDR3: CASSAGNSPLHF.

The J gene is TRBJ2-3, the V gene TRBV7-9. The CDR3 loop spans 12 amino acids. Only the protein sequence is given. Per the germline V gene, CDR1 is SEHNR and CDR2 is FQNEAQ (reference sequence). The CDR3 loop reads CASSLVPDTQYF.

This clone is classed as medium-sized by frequency. The J gene is TRBJ2-1, the V gene TRBV19; TCRdb gives TRBD2 as the D gene, but with no DNA this cannot be confirmed. This CDR3 has 18 residues. A DNA sequence was not provided. Germline CDR1 reads LNHDA; CDR2 reads SQIVND (reference sequence). The CDR3 region is CASSIGGGTSGSYNEQFF.

This sequence joins TRBV25-1 and TRBJ1-2. Germline CDR1 is MGHDK and CDR2 is SYGVNS. This CDR3 comprises 10 residues. No DNA appears here. The CDR3 spells CASSDGGYTF.

This clone registers medium-sized (0.01 to 0.1%) by frequency. V gene TRBV19 combines with J gene TRBJ2-6; TCRdb's D gene call, TRBD2, goes unchecked for lack of DNA. CDR3 length: 15 amino acids. No DNA is listed. The V gene's germline CDR1 is LNHDA and CDR2 SQIVND (reference sequence). The CDR3 protein is CASSIGSSGANVLTF.